This T cell receptor beta chain was obtained from a study of blood T cell repertoires in COVID-19. Overall study context: PBMCs, B-cell-depleted T cells, or T cells were the source of the cDNA or gDNA that made up the material.

The germline CDR1 and CDR2 sequences are LNHNV and YYDKDF (reference sequence). The CDR3 sequence is 13 residues long. The V end was cut by 3 bases, the J end by 4 bases, with 10 bases between. The data were produced by immunoSEQ multiplex PCR, yet TCRdb's version contains in-frame clones alone and is incomplete. This table has some 180,000 clones, approximately 80% appearing once. The TCR was taken from a woman in her thirties or forties with COVID-19, enrolled during active disease. Sequenced material: peripheral blood. This rearrangement joins TRBV15 to TRBJ2-7; perhaps TRBD1 as D (6 bases). As DNA, the CDR3 is TGTGCCACCAGCAGCCGGACAGCGTACGAGCAGTACTTC. It specifies CATSSRTAYEQYF. The entire variable domain, with the rest obtained from reference TRBV15 and TRBJ2-7, is as follows: DAMVIQNPRYQVTQFGKPVTLSCSQTLNHNVMYWYQQKSSQAPKLLFHYYDKDFNNEADTPDNFQSRRPNTSFCFLDIRSPGLGDTAMYLCATSSRTAYEQYFGPGTRLTVT.